Here is one T cell receptor (beta chain) with its context. CDR1 and CDR2 from the germline V gene are SGHDT and YYEEEE. The CDR3 spans 15 residues. After removal of 4 bases from V and 2 bases from J, the junction contained 4 bases not matched to a gene. This specimen belongs to a study of control samples from healthy donors and cancer patients. Sequencing used immunoSEQ multiplex PCR; TCRdb keeps in-frame clones, though not all of them. The table has almost 85,000 clones, roughly 94% seen once; the top ten hold around 4.5%. The sequence was obtained from a woman younger than 35 in good health. Sequencing was done on a sample of blood. This chain joins TRBV5-6 and TRBJ1-3, with 9 bases matching TRBD1. The CDR3 sequence is CASSHGQGPGNTIYF. In nucleotides, the CDR3 is TGTGCCAGCAGCCACGGACAGGGGCCTGGAAACACCATATATTTT.